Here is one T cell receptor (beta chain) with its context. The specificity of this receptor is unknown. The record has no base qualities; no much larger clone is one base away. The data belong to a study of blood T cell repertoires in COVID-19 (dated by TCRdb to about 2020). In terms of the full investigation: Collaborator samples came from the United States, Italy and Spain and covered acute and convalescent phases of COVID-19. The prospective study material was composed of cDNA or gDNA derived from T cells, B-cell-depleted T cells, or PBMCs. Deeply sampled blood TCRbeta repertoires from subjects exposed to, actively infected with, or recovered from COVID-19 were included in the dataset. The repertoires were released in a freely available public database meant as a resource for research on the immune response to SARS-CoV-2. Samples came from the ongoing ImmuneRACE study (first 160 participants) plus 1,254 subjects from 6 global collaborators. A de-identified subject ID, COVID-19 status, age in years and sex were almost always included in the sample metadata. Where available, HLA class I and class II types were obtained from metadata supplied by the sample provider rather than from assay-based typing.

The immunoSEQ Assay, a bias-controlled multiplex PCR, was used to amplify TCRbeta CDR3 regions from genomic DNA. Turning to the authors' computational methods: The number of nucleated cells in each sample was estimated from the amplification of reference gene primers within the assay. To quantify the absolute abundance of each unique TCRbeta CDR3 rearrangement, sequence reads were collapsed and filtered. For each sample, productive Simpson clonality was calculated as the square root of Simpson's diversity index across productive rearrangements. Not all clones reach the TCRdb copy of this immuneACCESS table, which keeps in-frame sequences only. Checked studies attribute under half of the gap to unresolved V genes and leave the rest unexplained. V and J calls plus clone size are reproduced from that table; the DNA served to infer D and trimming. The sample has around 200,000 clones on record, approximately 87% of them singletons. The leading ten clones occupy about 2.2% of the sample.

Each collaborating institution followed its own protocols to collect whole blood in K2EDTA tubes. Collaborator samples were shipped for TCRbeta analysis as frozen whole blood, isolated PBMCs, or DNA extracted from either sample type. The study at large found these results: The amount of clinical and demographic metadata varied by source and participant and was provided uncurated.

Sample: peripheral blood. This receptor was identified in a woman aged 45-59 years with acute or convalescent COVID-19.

The CDR3 sequence is CASSVGWSPLSYEQYF. The nucleotide sequence is given as TGTGCCAGCAGCGTAGGTTGGAGTCCCCTCTCCTACGAGCAGTACTTC. Recombination linked TRBV9 to TRBJ2-7, with the D segment identity uncertain. As encoded in the germline V gene, CDR1 is SGDLS while CDR2 is YYNGEE. The CDR3, cysteine through phenylalanine, is 16 amino acids long. CDR3 DNA is the only sequence kept; it has 48 bases, read in frame from the first base. V drops 0 bases and J drops 0 bases, leaving 13 bases in between.